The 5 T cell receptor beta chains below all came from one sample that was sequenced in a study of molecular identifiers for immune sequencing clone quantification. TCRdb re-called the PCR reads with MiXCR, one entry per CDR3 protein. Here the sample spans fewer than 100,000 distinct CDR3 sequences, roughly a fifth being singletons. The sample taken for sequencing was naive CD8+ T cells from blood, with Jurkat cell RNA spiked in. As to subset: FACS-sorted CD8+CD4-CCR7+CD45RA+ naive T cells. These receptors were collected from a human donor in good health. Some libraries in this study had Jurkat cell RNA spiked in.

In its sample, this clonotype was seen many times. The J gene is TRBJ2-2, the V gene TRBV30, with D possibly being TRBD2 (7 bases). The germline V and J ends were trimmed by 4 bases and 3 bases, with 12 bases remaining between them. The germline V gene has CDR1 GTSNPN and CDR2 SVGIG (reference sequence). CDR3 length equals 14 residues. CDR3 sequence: CAWNGGRDTGELFF. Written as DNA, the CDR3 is TGTGCCTGGAACGGGGGGCGAGACACCGGGGAGCTGTTTTTT.

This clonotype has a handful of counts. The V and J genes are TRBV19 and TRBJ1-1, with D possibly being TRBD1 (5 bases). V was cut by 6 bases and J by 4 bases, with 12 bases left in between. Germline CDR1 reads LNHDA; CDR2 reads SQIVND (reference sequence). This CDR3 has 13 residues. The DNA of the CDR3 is TGTGCCAGTAGATCGGGGCTGGCCACTGAAGCTTTCTTT. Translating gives CASRSGLATEAFF.

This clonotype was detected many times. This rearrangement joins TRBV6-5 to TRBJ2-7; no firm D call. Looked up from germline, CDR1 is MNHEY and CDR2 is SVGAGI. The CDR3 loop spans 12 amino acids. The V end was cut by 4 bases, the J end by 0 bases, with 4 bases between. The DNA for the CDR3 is TGTGCCAGCAGTTTCGACTCCTACGAGCAGTACTTC. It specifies CASSFDSYEQYF.

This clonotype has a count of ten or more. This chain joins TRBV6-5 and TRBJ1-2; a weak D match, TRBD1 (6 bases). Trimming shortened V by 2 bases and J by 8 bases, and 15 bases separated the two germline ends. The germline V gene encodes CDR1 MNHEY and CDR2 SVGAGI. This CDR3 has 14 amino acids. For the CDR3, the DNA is TGTGCCAGCAGTTACAGGGACAACGAAGTAGGCTACACCTTC. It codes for CASSYRDNEVGYTF.

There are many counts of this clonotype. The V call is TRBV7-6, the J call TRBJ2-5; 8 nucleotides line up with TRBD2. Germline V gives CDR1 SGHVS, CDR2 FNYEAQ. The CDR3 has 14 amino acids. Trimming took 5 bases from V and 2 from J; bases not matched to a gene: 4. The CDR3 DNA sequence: TGTGCCAGCAGCCTTACTAGCGGACAAGAGACCCAGTACTTC. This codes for CASSLTSGQETQYF.